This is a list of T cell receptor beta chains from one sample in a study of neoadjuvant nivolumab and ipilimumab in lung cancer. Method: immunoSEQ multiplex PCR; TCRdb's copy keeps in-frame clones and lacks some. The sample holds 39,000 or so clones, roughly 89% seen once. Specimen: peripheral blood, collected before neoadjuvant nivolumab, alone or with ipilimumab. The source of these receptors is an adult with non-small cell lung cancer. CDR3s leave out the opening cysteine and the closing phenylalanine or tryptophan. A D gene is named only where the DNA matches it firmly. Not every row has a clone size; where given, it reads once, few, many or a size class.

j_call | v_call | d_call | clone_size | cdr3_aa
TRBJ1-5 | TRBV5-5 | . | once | ASSFMGSVQPQH
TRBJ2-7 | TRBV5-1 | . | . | ASSPLGQGIVDYEQY
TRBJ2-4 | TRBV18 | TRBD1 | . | ASSPLSRTGGRNIQY
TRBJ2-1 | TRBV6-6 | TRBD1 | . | ASSYYGTGGRDEQF
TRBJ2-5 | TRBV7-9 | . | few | ASSKQGIQETQY
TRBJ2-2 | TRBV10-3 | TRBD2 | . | AISPRAGGNTGELF
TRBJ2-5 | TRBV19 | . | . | ASWGGVGETQY
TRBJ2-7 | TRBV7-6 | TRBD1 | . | ASSEGQGDMSYEQY
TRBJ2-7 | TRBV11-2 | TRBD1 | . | ASSLTRTGPYEQY
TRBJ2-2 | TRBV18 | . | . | ASSAPGSNTGELF
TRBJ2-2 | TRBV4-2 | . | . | ASSQEDFITGELF
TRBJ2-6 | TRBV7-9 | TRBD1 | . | ASSLSPGQVLSGANVLT
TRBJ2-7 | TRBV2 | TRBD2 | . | ASRQRWTSEEQY
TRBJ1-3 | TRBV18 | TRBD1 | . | ASSLRGQGATGNTIY
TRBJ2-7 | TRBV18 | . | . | ASSLKAGETYEQY
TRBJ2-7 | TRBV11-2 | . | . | ASSDHSYEQY
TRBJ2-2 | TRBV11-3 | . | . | ASSFSGENTGELF
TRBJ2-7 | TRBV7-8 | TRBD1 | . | ASSWRRTGYEQY
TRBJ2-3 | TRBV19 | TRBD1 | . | ASSIDRGNTDTQY
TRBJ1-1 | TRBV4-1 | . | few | ASSRGPMNTEAF
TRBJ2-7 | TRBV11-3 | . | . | ASSRDTTYEQY
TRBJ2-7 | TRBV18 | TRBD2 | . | ASSPPRLAGDYEQY
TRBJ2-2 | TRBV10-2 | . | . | ASSVPSAAGELF
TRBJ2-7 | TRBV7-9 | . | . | ASSFRGQSYEQY
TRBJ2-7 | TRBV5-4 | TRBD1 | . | ASSLGAGGNSYEQY
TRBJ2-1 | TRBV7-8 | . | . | ASSQGRLRNEQF
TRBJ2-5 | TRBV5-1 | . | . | ASSLDRSQETQY
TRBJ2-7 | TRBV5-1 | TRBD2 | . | ASSLEGSGRGEQY
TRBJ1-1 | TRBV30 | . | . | AWSVQERDGEQNTEAF
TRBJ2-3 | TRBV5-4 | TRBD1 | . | ASSLGQGANAFTDTQY
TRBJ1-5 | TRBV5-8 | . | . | ASIPGPYSNQPQH
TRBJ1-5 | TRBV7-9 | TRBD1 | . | ASSLTPTGAWNQPQH
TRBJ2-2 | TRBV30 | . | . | AWSVQAYTGELF
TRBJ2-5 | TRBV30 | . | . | AWSPGPIQETQY
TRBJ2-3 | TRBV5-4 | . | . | ASSLLGTDTQY
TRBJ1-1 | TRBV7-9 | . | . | ASSLGAGLTEAF
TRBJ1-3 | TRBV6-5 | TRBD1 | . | ATRGQGLGNTIY
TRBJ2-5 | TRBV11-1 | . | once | ASSPGHQETQY
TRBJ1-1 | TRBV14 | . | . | ASSFSLGTEAF
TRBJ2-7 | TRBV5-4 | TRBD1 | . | ASSLEGQSYEQY
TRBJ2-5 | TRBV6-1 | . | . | ASSEAPRGARETQY
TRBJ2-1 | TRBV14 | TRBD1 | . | ASSLSPTGYLNEQF
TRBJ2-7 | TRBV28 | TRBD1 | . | ASSWDSYEQY
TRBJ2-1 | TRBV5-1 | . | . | ASSLGGSGYNEQF
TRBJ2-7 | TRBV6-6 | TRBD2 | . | ASSHGHTSGRGEQY
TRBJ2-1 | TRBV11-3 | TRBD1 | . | ASSSQTGGGNEQF
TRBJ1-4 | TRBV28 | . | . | ASKETNEKLF
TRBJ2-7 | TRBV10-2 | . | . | ASSESGGLNSYEQY
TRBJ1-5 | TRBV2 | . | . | ASSVSAPGDQPQH
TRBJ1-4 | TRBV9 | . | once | ASSVSIGSVELF
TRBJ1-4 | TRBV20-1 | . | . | SKMTGEKLF
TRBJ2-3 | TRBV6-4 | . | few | ASSDTEQGADTQY
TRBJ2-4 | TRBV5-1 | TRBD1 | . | ASSDGTVKNIQY
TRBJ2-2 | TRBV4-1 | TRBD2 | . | ASSQESPSGQLGELF
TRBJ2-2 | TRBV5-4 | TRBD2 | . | ASSYPGLAGTGELF
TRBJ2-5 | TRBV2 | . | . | AGGGDGMQETQY
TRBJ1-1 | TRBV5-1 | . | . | ASSLGGETEAF
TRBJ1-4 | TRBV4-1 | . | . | ASSQGRSNEKLF
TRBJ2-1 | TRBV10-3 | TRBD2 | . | AISELAGANEQF
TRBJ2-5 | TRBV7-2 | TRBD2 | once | ASSILSGTVGTQY